This record concerns one TCR beta chain sequence. Antigen specificity is unknown. This sample stems from a study of cytomegalovirus exposure and HLA in healthy donors. V shed 4 bases, J shed 11 bases, and the junction held 12 bases outside the gene matches. Germline V lookup: CDR1 LGHNA, CDR2 YNFKEQ. There are 14 residues in the CDR3. PCR primers comprised 60 Vbeta and 13 Jbeta primers. Data came from immunoSEQ multiplex PCR; TCRdb stores just in-frame clones and leaves some out. Of over 150,000 clones in the sample, 77% were seen once. Findings and caveats of the study: One cluster of highly shared sequence variants probably arose as a sequencing artifact.

This receptor was obtained from a woman aged 30 to 39 in good health and CMV-seropositive. The chain joins TRBV4-2 to TRBJ1-2; the match to TRBD1 covers 8 bases. The sample comprised PBMCs. The CDR3 DNA follows: TGTGCCAGCAGCCCAGAAGGACAGGGAGGGGGTTACACCTTC. This translates into CASSPEGQGGGYTF.